This TCR beta chain appears in the sequencing data of a study of blood T cell repertoires in COVID-19. In the authors' workflow: Nucleated cell counts were estimated from reference gene primer amplification. TCRdb's copy holds only in-frame clones and misses some; the assay was immunoSEQ multiplex PCR. The DNA was the basis for D and trimming; V, J and clone size are from that table. The sample contains over 120,000 clones, about 87% of which appear only once. The sequenced material came from PBMCs or T cells enriched from blood (not recorded which). This TCR was recovered from a man aged 60 to 75 who had recovered from COVID-19.

As DNA, the CDR3 is TGTGCCAGCAGTTCCCCAAGGGGCTCGGATGGCTACACCTTC. Its protein product is CASSSPRGSDGYTF. The V and J genes are TRBV2 and TRBJ1-2; D is possibly TRBD1 (5 bases). Germline V gives CDR1 SNHLY, CDR2 FYNNEI. V was shortened by 5 bases and J by 6 bases, with 16 bases between the two germline ends. The CDR3 has 14 residues.